This TCR beta chain was recorded in a study of early T cells in non-severe SARS-CoV-2 infection. Study context: Alpha and beta chains were unpaired, from unsorted whole-blood bulk RNA.

Points from the study as a whole: VDJdb matching skewed toward anti-spike CD8 responses, missing private and CD4 specificities.

In the library, individual cDNA molecules carried attached unique molecular identifiers. MiXCR, applied by TCRdb to the 5' RACE reads, yields one record per CDR3 protein. This table has tens of thousands of distinct CDR3 sequences, roughly an eighth appearing once. Germline CDR1 reads KGHDR; CDR2 reads SFDVKD. V was cut by 7 bases and J by 2 bases, with 7 bases left in between. This CDR3 region has 13 residues. There are a few counts of this clonotype. The antigen is unknown. The chain couples TRBV24-1 to TRBJ2-2, with unresolved D. The sample was whole blood. This TCR was recovered from an adult who was a healthcare worker with PCR-confirmed SARS-CoV-2 infection or an uninfected control (not recorded which). CDR3 amino acids: CATRSPNTGELFF. Here the CDR3 DNA reads TGTGCCACCAGATCCCCCAACACCGGGGAGCTGTTTTTT.